The rows below give T cell receptor beta chains drawn from one sample of a study of cytomegalovirus exposure and HLA in healthy donors. Produced via immunoSEQ multiplex PCR; TCRdb's table is partial and in-frame only. The sample has 150,000 to 200,000 clones; roughly three quarters are singletons. Input material: PBMCs. The source is a woman in her 50s in good health and CMV-seronegative. The CDR3 runs from the conserved cysteine through the conserved F or W. Fields, in order: D gene, J gene, V gene, clone size, CDR3 protein, CDR3 DNA. The D gene is left open where the match is weak. Only part of the rows carry a size: once, few, many, or a class if the clone is expanded.

. | TRBJ2-1 | TRBV6-5 | . | CASSYSTPPTDNEQFF | TGTGCCAGCAGTTACTCAACGCCCCCGACAGACAATGAGCAGTTCTTC
. | TRBJ1-6 | TRBV4-2 | few | CASSQDSTRGFSPLHF | TGTGCCAGCAGCCAAGATTCAACGCGAGGATTCTCACCCCTCCACTTT
. | TRBJ1-2 | TRBV4-3 | . | CASSQDEGDGYGYTF | TGCGCCAGCAGCCAAGATGAGGGGGATGGCTATGGCTACACCTTC
TRBD2 | TRBJ2-7 | TRBV2 | . | CASSDLLAGSYEQYF | TGTGCCAGCAGTGATCTTCTAGCGGGCTCCTACGAGCAGTACTTC
TRBD1 | TRBJ1-2 | TRBV6-5 | . | CASSGDRGANYGYTF | TGTGCCAGCAGTGGGGACAGGGGAGCTAACTATGGCTACACCTTC
. | TRBJ2-2 | TRBV7-2 | few | CATTEGAGELFF | TGTGCCACGACAGAGGGGGCCGGGGAGCTGTTTTTT
. | TRBJ2-2 | TRBV15 | . | CATSRDLPGPNTGELFF | TGTGCCACCAGCAGAGATCTTCCAGGGCCGAACACCGGGGAGCTGTTTTTT
. | TRBJ1-2 | TRBV6-1 | few | CASSESDRPEGYTF | TGTGCCAGCAGTGAATCAGACAGGCCGGAGGGCTACACCTTC
. | TRBJ2-1 | TRBV5-1 | . | CASSLAPRATYNEQFF | TGCGCCAGCAGCTTGGCCCCCAGGGCCACCTACAATGAGCAGTTCTTC
TRBD1 | TRBJ2-5 | TRBV25-1 | . | CASSAQGRQETQYF | TGTGCCAGCAGTGCACAGGGGCGGCAAGAGACCCAGTACTTC
. | TRBJ2-2 | TRBV6-5 | . | CASTSGQPNTGELFF | TGTGCCAGCACCTCGGGACAACCGAACACCGGGGAGCTGTTTTTT
. | TRBJ1-2 | TRBV5-6 | . | CASSLRRTDGYTF | TGTGCCAGCAGCCTTAGGAGAACGGATGGCTACACCTTC